This TCR beta chain appears in the sequencing data of a study of blood T cell repertoires in COVID-19 (dated by TCRdb to 2018 to 2021). At the level of the whole study: The collaborator samples originated in the United States, Italy and Spain and spanned the acute and convalescent phases of COVID-19. The material from the prospective study consisted of cDNA or gDNA derived from T cells, B-cell-depleted T cells, or PBMCs. Deeply sampled blood TCRbeta repertoires from subjects exposed to, actively infected with, or recovered from COVID-19 were included in the dataset. The repertoires were released in a freely available public database meant as a resource for research on the immune response to SARS-CoV-2. The samples were drawn from the first 160 participants of the ongoing ImmuneRACE study and from over a thousand subjects provided by 6 global collaborators. The sample metadata nearly always contained a de-identified subject ID, COVID-19 status, age in years and sex. Where available, HLA class I and class II types were taken from metadata supplied by the sample provider and were not determined by assay-based typing.

Points on this clone: Its recognized antigen is unknown. Base qualities were left out, and no much larger clone turns up one base away.

TCRbeta CDR3 regions were amplified from genomic DNA by means of the immunoSEQ Assay, a bias-controlled multiplex PCR. In the original analysis: Within the assay, amplification of reference gene primers was used to estimate how many nucleated cells each sample contained. Sequence reads were collapsed and filtered to measure the absolute abundance of every unique TCRbeta CDR3 rearrangement. Productive Simpson clonality was computed per sample as the square root of Simpson's diversity index over productive rearrangements. TCRdb holds this immuneACCESS table with in-frame rearrangements only. Some clones are missing; in checked studies, unresolved V genes explain under half, and the rest has no known cause. V, J and clone size reflect that table, while D and trimming were determined from the DNA. Present in this sample are 150,000 to 200,000 clones, approximately 82% of which were seen just once. The ten largest make up roughly 20% of the sample.

V loses 2 bases at its end and J loses 4 bases; junction bases beyond the gene matches: 4. Including cysteine and phenylalanine, the CDR3 has 14 amino acids. Left in the record is the CDR3 DNA by itself, 42 bases read in frame from the first base. Looking up the germline V gene yields CDR1 SGHRS and CDR2 YFSETQ. Collaborating institutions collected whole blood in K2EDTA tubes following their own protocols. For TCRbeta analysis, collaborator samples were shipped as frozen whole blood, as isolated PBMCs, or as DNA extracted from either sample type. What the study reported, not specific to this receptor: How much clinical and demographic metadata was included differed by source and by participant, and the metadata was provided uncurated.

The receptor was isolated from a woman older than 75 with acute or convalescent COVID-19. The chain was built from TRBV5-1 and TRBJ2-3; 7 junctional bases match TRBD2. The source material was peripheral blood. The base sequence is TGCGCCAGCAGCTTAGGCGGGAGCCCAGATACGCAGTATTTT. Its protein is CASSLGGSPDTQYF.